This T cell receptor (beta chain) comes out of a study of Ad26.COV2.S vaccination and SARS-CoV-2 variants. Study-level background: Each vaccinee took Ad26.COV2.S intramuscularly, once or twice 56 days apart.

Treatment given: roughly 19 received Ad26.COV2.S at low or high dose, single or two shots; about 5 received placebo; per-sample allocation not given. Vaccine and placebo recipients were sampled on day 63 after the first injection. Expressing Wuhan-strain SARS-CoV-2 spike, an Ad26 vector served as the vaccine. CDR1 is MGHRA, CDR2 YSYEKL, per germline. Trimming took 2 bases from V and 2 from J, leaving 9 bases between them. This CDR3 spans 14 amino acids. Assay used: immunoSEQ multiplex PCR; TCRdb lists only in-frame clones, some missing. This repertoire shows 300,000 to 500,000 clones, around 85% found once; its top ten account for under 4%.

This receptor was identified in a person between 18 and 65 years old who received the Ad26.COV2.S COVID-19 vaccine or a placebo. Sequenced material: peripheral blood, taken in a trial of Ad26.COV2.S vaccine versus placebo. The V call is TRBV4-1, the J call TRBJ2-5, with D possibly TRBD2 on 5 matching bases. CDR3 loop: CASSQPDWQETQYF. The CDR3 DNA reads TGCGCCAGCAGCCAACCGGACTGGCAAGAGACCCAGTACTTC.